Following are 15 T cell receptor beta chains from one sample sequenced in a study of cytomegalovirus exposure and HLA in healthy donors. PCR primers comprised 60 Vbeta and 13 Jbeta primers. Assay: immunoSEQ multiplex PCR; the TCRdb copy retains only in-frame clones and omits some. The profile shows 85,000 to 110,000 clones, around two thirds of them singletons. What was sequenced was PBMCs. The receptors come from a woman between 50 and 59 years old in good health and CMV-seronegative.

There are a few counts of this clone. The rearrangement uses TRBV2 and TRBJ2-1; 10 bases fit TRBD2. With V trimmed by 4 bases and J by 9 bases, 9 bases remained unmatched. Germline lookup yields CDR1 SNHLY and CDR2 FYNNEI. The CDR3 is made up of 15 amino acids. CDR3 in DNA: TGTGCCAGCAGTGGGTCTAGCGGGAGAGGACGTGAGCAGTTCTTC. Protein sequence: CASSGSSGRGREQFF.

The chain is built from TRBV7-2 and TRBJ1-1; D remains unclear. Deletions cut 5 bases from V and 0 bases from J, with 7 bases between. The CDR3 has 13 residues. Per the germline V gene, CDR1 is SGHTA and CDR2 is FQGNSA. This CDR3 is CASSGRVNTEAFF. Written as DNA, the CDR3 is TGTGCCAGCAGCGGTCGGGTGAACACTGAAGCTTTCTTT.

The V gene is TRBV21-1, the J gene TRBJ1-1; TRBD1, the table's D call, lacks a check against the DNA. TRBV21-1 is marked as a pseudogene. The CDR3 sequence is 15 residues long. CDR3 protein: CASSSRDRGETEAFF. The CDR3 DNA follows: TGTGCCAGCAGCTCCCGGGACAGGGGCGAAACTGAAGCTTTCTTT.

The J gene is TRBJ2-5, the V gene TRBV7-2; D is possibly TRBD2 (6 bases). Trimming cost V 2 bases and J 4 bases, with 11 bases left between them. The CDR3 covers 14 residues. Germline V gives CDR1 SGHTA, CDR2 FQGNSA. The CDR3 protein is CASSLNLGGETQYF. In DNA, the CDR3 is TGTGCCAGCAGCTTAAACCTCGGGGGAGAGACCCAGTACTTC.

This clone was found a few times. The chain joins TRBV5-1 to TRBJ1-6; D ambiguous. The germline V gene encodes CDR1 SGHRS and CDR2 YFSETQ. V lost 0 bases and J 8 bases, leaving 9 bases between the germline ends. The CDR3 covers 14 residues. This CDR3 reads CASSLETAHSPLHF. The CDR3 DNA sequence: TGCGCCAGCAGCTTGGAAACTGCGCATTCACCCCTCCACTTT.

CDR3 residues: CASSFSRGLNTEAFF. CDR3 coding DNA: TGCGCCAGCAGCTTCTCTAGAGGTTTGAACACTGAAGCTTTCTTT. V is TRBV5-1 and J is TRBJ1-1; no reliable D call. The CDR3 sequence is 15 residues long. The V end lost 2 bases, the J end lost 0 bases, and 11 bases lay between the germline ends. Germline CDR1 SGHRS, CDR2 YFSETQ.

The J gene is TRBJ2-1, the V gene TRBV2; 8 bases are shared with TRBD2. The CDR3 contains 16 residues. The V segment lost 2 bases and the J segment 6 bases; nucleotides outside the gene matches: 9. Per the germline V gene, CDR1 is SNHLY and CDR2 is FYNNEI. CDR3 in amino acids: CASSEYDGRAFNEQFF. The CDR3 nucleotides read TGTGCCAGCAGTGAATATGACGGGAGGGCCTTCAATGAGCAGTTCTTC.

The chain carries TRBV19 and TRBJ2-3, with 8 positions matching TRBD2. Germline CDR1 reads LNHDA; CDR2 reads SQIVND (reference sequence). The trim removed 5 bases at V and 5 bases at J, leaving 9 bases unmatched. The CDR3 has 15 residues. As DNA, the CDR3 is TGTGCCAGTAGTCTGACTAGCGTACTCGGAGATACGCAGTATTTT. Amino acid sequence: CASSLTSVLGDTQYF.

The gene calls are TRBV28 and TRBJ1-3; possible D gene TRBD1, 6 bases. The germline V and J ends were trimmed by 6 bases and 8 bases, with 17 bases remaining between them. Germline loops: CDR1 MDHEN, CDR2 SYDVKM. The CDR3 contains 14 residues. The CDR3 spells CASSLAGRGDTIYF. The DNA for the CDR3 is TGTGCCAGCAGCCTCGCAGGGAGGGGGGACACCATATATTTT.

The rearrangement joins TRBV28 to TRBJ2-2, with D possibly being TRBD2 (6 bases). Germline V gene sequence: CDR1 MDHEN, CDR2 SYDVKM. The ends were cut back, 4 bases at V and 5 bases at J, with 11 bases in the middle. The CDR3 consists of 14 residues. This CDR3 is CASSSSGQTGELFF. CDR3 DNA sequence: TGTGCCAGCAGTTCCAGCGGGCAGACCGGGGAGCTGTTTTTT.

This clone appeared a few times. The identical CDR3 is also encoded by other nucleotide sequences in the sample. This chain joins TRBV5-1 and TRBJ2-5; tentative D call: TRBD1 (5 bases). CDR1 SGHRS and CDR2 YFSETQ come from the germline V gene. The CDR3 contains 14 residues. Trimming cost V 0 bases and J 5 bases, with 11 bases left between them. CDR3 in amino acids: CASSLEGRTETQYF. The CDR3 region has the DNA TGCGCCAGCAGCTTGGAGGGGCGAACGGAGACCCAGTACTTC.

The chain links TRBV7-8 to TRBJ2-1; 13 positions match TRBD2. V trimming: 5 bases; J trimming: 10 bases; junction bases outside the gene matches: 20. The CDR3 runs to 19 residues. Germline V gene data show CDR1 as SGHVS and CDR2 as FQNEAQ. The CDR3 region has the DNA TGTGCCAGCAGCAACACGGGACTAGCGGGGATCCCTTACCATGGGGAGCAGTTCTTC. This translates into CASSNTGLAGIPYHGEQFF.

The CDR3 loop reads CASSPPYSTDTQYF. CDR3 sequence (DNA): TGTGCCAGCTCACCACCGTACAGTACAGATACGCAGTATTTT. This rearrangement joins TRBV18 to TRBJ2-3; no clear D gene. The CDR3 is made up of 14 amino acids. V lost 0 bases and J 3 bases, leaving 7 bases between the germline ends. Germline CDR1 KGHSH, CDR2 LQKENI.

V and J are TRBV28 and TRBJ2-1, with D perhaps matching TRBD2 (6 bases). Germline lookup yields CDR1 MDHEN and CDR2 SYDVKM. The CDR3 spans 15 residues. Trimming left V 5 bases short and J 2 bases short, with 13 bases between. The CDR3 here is CASSLPSEPYNEQFF. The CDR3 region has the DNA TGTGCCAGCAGTCTCCCTAGCGAACCCTACAATGAGCAGTTCTTC.

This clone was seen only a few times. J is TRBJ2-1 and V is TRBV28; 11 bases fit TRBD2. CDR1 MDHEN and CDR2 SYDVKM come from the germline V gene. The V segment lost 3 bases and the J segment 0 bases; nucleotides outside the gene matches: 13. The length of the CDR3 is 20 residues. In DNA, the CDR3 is TGTGCCAGCAGTTTGCCTCCGGGACTAGCGGAGACGAGCTCCTACAATGAGCAGTTCTTC. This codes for CASSLPPGLAETSSYNEQFF. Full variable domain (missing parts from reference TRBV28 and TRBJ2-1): DVKVTQSSRYLVKRTGEKVFLECVQDMDHENMFWYRQDPGLGLRLIYFSYDVKMKEKGDIPEGYSVSREKKERFSLILESASTNQTSMYLCASSLPPGLAETSSYNEQFFGPGTRLTVL.